The present entry profiles one T cell receptor beta chain with its context. The antigen is undetermined. The record originates from a study of blood T cells in healthy people across ages. The CDR3 length is 14 residues. Germline lookup yields CDR1 ENHRY and CDR2 SYGVKD. About 10 milliliters of peripheral blood were drawn from each donor into EDTA-treated tubes. Every sample gave at least 5 micrograms of total RNA when it was extracted. Study-wide points: Expanded clonotype changes were possibly confounded by unknown donor CMV status.

The authors ran a second PCR of about 7 to 11 cycles using a sample-barcoded 5' primer and a J-beta primer mix. TCRdb fed the 5' RACE reads into MiXCR, producing one record per CDR3 protein. The repertoire has about 1,000,000 distinct CDR3 sequences, more than 40% of them found once; the top ten carry 18%. Sequences were obtained from blood. The V and J genes are TRBV10-3 and TRBJ2-1; D is possibly TRBD1 or TRBD2 (7 bases each). With the DNA end fitting TRBJ2-7 better, the J assignment may be wrong. This TCR was recovered from a woman aged 55 to 70 in good health. DNA of the CDR3: TGTGCCATCCTAGGGGAGGGGGCCTTCAATGAGCAGTACTTC. The encoded protein is CAILGEGAFNEQYF.